This TCR beta chain was documented in a study of blood T cell repertoires in COVID-19. Study-wide background: PBMCs, B-cell-depleted T cells, or T cells provided the cDNA or gDNA that made up the material.

Authors' data handling: Amplified reference gene primers provided the basis for estimating nucleated cell counts. Repertoires were generated with immunoSEQ multiplex PCR, while TCRdb's copy carries only in-frame clones and drops some. From that table come the V and J calls and clone size; the DNA was used to work out D and trimming. The data hold 150,000 to 200,000 clones, with roughly 87% observed a single time. The sequencing input was peripheral blood. The receptor comes from a woman aged 50 to 60 with acute or convalescent COVID-19.

CDR3 sequence (DNA): TGTGCCAGCAGTTACTCGAGGGGGAGGGGTTGGGAGCAGTTCTTC. It specifies CASSYSRGRGWEQFF. The J gene is TRBJ2-1, the V gene TRBV6-5, with D possibly being TRBD2 (7 bases). V lost 0 bases and J 10 bases, leaving 16 bases between the germline ends. Germline-derived CDR1 and CDR2 are MNHEY and SVGAGI. This CDR3 has 15 amino acids.